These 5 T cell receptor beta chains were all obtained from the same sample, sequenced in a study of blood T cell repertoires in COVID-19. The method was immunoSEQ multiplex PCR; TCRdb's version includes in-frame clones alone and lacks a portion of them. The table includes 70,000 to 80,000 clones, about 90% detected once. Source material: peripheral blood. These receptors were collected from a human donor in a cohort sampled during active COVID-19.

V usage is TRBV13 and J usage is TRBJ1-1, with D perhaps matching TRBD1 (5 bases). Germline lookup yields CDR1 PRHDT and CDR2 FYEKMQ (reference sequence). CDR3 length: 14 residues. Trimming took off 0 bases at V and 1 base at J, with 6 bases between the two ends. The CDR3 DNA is TGTGCCAGCAGCTTAGGGACAGCGAACACTGAAGCTTTCTTT. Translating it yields CASSLGTANTEAFF.

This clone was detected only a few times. Here the CDR3 DNA reads TGTGCCAGCTCCCGGACTAGCCTTTACGAGCAGTACTTC. Its protein product is CASSRTSLYEQYF. The chain combines TRBV7-2 with TRBJ2-7; TRBD2 matches at 8 bases. The CDR3 totals 13 residues. CDR1 is SGHTA and CDR2 is FQGNSA in the germline V gene. V shed 8 bases and J 4 bases; nucleotides not matched to a gene: 7.

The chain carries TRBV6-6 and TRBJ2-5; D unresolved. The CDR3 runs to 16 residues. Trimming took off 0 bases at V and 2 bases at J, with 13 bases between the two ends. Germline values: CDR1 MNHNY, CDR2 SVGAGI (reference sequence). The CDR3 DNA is TGTGCCAGCAGTTACTCGAACCCGGGTCGTCAAGAGACCCAGTACTTC. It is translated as CASSYSNPGRQETQYF.

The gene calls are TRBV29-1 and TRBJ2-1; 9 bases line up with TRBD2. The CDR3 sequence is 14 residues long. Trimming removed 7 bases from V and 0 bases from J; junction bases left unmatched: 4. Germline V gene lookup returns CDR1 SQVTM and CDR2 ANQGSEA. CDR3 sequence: CSAAGGSSYNEQFF. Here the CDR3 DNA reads TGCAGCGCTGCGGGGGGGAGCTCCTACAATGAGCAGTTCTTC.

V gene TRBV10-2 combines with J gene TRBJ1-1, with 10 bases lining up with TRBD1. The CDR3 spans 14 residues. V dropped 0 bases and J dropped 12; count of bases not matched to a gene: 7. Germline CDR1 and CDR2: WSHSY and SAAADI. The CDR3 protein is CASSESGTGVISFF. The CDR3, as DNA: TGCGCCAGCAGTGAGTCCGGGACAGGGGTTATCTCTTTCTTT.